This T cell receptor (beta chain) was sequenced during a study of blood T cell repertoires in COVID-19. Study at large: Samples came from the United States, Italy and Spain, spanning acute and convalescent COVID-19.

The age range of participants was about 18 to 89 years, with residence in roughly 25 US areas. Membership in each cohort depended on participant-reported clinical history. How the authors handled the data: Nucleated cell number was recorded as an estimate derived from reference gene primer amplification. The repertoire was sequenced with immunoSEQ multiplex PCR; TCRdb's copy has only in-frame clones and lacks some. V, J and clone size derive from that table, while D and trimming were established from the DNA sequence. Of about 280,000 clones listed, roughly 80% are singletons. The sample taken for sequencing was PBMCs or T cells enriched from blood (not recorded which). The source of this sequence is a man aged 35-49 years who had been exposed to COVID-19.

The CDR3 nucleotides read TGCGCCAGCAGCTTGGGGGCAGGGAATAGCAATCAGCCCCAGCATTTT. It codes for CASSLGAGNSNQPQHF. The chain couples TRBV5-1 to TRBJ1-5; tentatively, D is TRBD1 (5 bases). The CDR3 has 16 amino acids. V lost 0 bases and J 0 bases, leaving 10 bases between the germline ends. The germline CDR1 and CDR2 sequences are SGHRS and YFSETQ.